This T cell receptor beta chain comes out of a study of regulatory T cells in long-lasting Graves disease listed by TCRdb under 2021. Regarding the complete study: Newly diagnosed Graves' disease patients had taken antithyroid drugs for less than 3 months. Persistent Graves' disease patients were compared with newly diagnosed Graves' disease patients by peripheral blood TCR sequencing and RNA sequencing. The study took place in China and was registered as a clinical trial. TCR sequencing covered around 13 persistent and roughly 20 newly diagnosed Graves' disease patients, some 33 samples in total. What the authors observed across the whole study: Only the TCR beta chain was sequenced and analyzed. A larger number of public clonotypes was shared among persistent patients (around 2,500) than among newly diagnosed patients (around 970). The small sample size was acknowledged by the authors as a limitation that may reduce accuracy. The study examined only peripheral blood because the primary lesion, thyroid tissue, could not be accessed. Persistent disease showed preferential use of TRBV28, TRBJ1-2 and TRBJ2-5, whereas newly diagnosed disease favored TRBV20-1 and TRBJ2-1. Compared with newly diagnosed patients, persistent Graves' disease patients had lower TCR Shannon entropy and fewer highly expanded clones, which suggests clonal expansion.

The CDR3 contains 11 residues, cysteine and phenylalanine counted. Only the CDR3 DNA stays, 33 bases, in frame from base 1. Sequences SGHAT (CDR1) and FQDESV (CDR2) are obtained from the germline V gene (reference sequence). V is pared back by 8 bases and J by 7 bases, with 12 bases lying between the germline termini. At least ten counts were recorded for this clonotype. Its antigen is unknown. No clone much larger than this one lies a single base away; base qualities are absent. The time point tag for this specimen amounts to: newly diagnosed GD, antithyroid drugs for less than 3 months. For both TCR sequencing and RNA sequencing, RNA was extracted from PBMCs in TRIzol. Graves' disease was diagnosed according to American Thyroid Association guidelines. Recruitment of patients was carried out at an endocrinology department in Xi'an, China. From each patient, around 9 milliliters of peripheral blood was collected into an EDTA anticoagulant tube. PBMCs were isolated by Ficoll Paque Plus density gradient separation without further T cell sorting. RNA quality was checked with an Agilent 2100 Bioanalyzer and agarose gel, and concentration with a NanoDrop 2000.

Library generation was performed with multiplex PCR. Sequencer: Illumina HiSeq 4000. TCR beta libraries were built with iRepertoire HTBI primers and Arm-PCR amplification of CDR3 regions. Gel purification was performed on PCR products prior to sequencing. Per the original workflow: A total of under 80 TRBV and 14 TRBJ segments were identified across samples and were used for gene usage analysis of CDR3 amino acid clonotypes. COPE and FqMerger were used to merge filtered high-quality paired reads into contigs. BLAST was used to align contigs to IMGT TRBV, TRBD and TRBJ reference genes, and CDR3 was defined according to IMGT. Any clonotype with a frequency above 0.1% was counted as a highly expanded clone. Shannon entropy was used to measure repertoire diversity, and the Gini coefficient was used to measure V-J evenness. Clonotypes shared by more than one individual were considered public. Clones were called with MiXCR by TCRdb after fastp trimmed the public reads at Q25, and only in-frame beta chains were retained. Rows are unified per CDR3 protein, each entry keeping the most common DNA and genes. Clone size and V and J calls follow TCRdb, not the original study. The sample includes 600,000 to 650,000 distinct CDR3 sequences, with around 15% observed a single time. The top ten constitute about 18% of the sample.

These data are also associated with another study on T cells in Graves' hyperthyroidism and ophthalmopathy. Taken from the second paper: A patient counted as having stable Graves' hyperthyroidism if no progression to ophthalmopathy occurred over 18 months of follow-up. The hyperthyroidism patients were between 18 and 65 years old and newly diagnosed, with a disease duration of less than 2 months. Patients with uncontrolled infections, other autoimmune diseases, pregnancy or lactation were excluded. Diagnoses were based on clinical symptoms, serum thyroxine and TRAb, thyroid ultrasound and orbital computed tomography. For the first round of RT-PCR on the TCR CDR3, the HTBI primer set was used together with the Qiagen OneStep RT-PCR kit. Most expanded thyroid clonotypes (frequency above 0.001) were also detected in blood, a finding suggesting that blood repertoires may reflect thyroid immune responses. Ophthalmopathy was separated from stable hyperthyroidism by a 13 V-J signature model, with approximately 90% sensitivity and roughly 81% specificity obtained in cross-validation and 80%/75% obtained in testing. In validation, the model predicted progression to ophthalmopathy with approximately 70% sensitivity and approximately 78% specificity, a median of around six months before onset. TCR V-J signatures able to tell the groups apart were searched for in a discovery cohort of 100 patients, of whom roughly 42 had Graves' ophthalmopathy and roughly 57 had stable Graves' hyperthyroidism. Whether ophthalmopathy could be predicted prospectively was tested in an independent validation cohort made up of roughly 19 hyperthyroidism patients plus 17 patients who later progressed to ophthalmopathy. The 90 to 100 discovery patients were randomly split 7:3 into training and test sets. The study also compared thyroid tissue and blood T-cell repertoires from more than 5 Graves' hyperthyroidism patients. After sampling, hyperthyroidism patients received methimazole starting at 30 mg daily, and ophthalmopathy patients received high-dose intravenous methylprednisolone. Libraries were constructed in a second round of multiplex PCR, after which size selection and purification were performed. Sequencing of the libraries was done on an Illumina HiSeq2000 using paired-end 100 bp reads. SOAPnuke was used to process the raw data, removing reads that contained adapters or uncalled bases, had a mean Phred below 15, or lacked an exact match to the constant primer or identifier. COPE v1.2.5 was used to merge high-quality paired reads, and clonotypes were defined as unique nucleotide sequences. MiTCR v1.1 was used to align clonotypes to the IMGT TRBV, TRBD and TRBJ reference segments. Analysis was restricted to V-J combinations with a frequency above 0.0001, which covered 99.2% of repertoires. A TCS score was defined as the ratio of F50 (clonal expansion) to E x V (chaos), with BLOSUM62-based TCRdist applied between CDR3 peptides within each V-J. Welch's t-statistics and random forest reduced just over 500 V-J features to around 14, which were used in a naive Bayes classifier (R e1071). Sample size was not statistically predetermined, and blinding of investigators to group allocation was not performed. TCR Vbeta CDR3 sequencing of some 140 peripheral blood samples (around 45 ophthalmopathy, about 74 hyperthyroidism and some 17 progressor patients) is reported in the paper.

The sequences come from peripheral blood mononuclear cells (PBMCs), collected at new diagnosis, from a patient treated with antithyroid drugs. The receptor's source is a woman aged 30 to 39 with Graves disease. Donor details come from another sample of the same person, matched by shared clones. Recombination linked TRBV11-1 to TRBJ2-7; TRBD2 is possibly the D segment (6 matching bases). The nucleotide sequence is given as TGTGCCAGCGCCCCGGGGGATGAGCAGTACTTC. This yields the protein CASAPGDEQYF.